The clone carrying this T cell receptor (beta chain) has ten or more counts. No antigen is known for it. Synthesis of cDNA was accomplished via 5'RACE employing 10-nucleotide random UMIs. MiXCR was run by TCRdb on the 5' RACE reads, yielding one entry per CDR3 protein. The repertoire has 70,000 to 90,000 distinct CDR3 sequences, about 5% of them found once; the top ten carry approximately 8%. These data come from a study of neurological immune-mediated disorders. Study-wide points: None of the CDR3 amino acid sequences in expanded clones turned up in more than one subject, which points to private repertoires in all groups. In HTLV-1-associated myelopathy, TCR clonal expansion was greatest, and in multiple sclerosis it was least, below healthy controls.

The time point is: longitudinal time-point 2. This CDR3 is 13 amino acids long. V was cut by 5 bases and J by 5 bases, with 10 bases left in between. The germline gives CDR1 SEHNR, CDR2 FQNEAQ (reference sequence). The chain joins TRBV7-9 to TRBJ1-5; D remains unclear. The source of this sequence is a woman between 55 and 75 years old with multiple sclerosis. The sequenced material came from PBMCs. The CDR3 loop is CASSPNRDQPQHF. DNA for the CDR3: TGTGCCAGCAGCCCGAACAGAGATCAGCCCCAGCATTTT.